The present TCR beta chain was sequenced within a study of blood T cell repertoires in COVID-19 (dated by TCRdb to 2019 to 2021). About the investigation overall: Samples from collaborators originated in the United States, Italy and Spain and spanned both the acute and convalescent phases of COVID-19. The material from the prospective study consisted of cDNA or gDNA derived from T cells, B-cell-depleted T cells, or PBMCs. Subjects who had been exposed to COVID-19, were actively infected with it, or had recovered from it provided the deeply sampled blood TCRbeta repertoires that made up the dataset. The repertoires were released in a freely available public database intended as a resource for research on the immune response to SARS-CoV-2. Samples were obtained from the ongoing ImmuneRACE study (first 160 participants) and from over a thousand subjects provided by 6 global collaborators. Nearly every sample came with metadata listing a de-identified subject ID, COVID-19 status, age in years and sex. HLA class I and class II types, where available, came from metadata supplied by the sample provider rather than from assay-based typing. General study outcomes and caveats: Clinical and demographic metadata were provided uncurated, with the amount varying by source and participant.

This clone has a single count. Its antigen remains undetermined. No base quality information exists; no much larger clone differs at one position. V sheds 5 bases and J sheds 4 bases, leaving 19 bases between their ends. According to the germline V gene (reference sequence), CDR1 reads SGHNT and CDR2 reads YYREEE. The CDR3 sequence holds 15 residues, the cysteine and phenylalanine included. The kept DNA is CDR3 alone, 45 bases in frame from the first base. TCRbeta CDR3 regions were amplified from genomic DNA by means of the immunoSEQ Assay, a bias-controlled multiplex PCR. On the study's bioinformatics: Nucleated cell counts per sample were estimated from amplification of reference gene primers within the assay. Sequence reads were collapsed and filtered to measure the absolute abundance of every unique TCRbeta CDR3 rearrangement. For each sample, productive Simpson clonality was calculated as the square root of Simpson's diversity index over productive rearrangements. Imported from immuneACCESS, the table was reduced by TCRdb to in-frame sequences with V and J called. These copies leave out some clones; in studies compared against another copy, an unresolved V gene accounts for under half, and the cause of the remainder is not known. For V, J and clone size, that table is used; D and trimming come from the DNA. For this sample there are 150,000 to 200,000 clones; approximately 80% appear just once. Of the sample, about 11% falls within the top ten clones.

Participants in the prospective study were aged roughly 18 to 100 years, lived in 20 to 25 United States geographic areas, and enrolled through a virtual design. In the prospective study, participants were assigned to cohorts based on the clinical history participants reported in a screening survey and a study questionnaire. ImmuneRACE Cohort 3 recovered participants were defined by two consecutive negative NP/OP PCR tests, healthcare professional clearance, or symptom resolution. In the prospective study, mobile phlebotomists collected whole blood, serum and a nasopharyngeal or oropharyngeal swab from each participant. Participants in the prospective study had the option to provide additional blood draws and questionnaires over a 2-month period. Before DNA extraction, blood samples from the prospective study were shipped at room temperature or frozen.

The rearrangement joined TRBV5-4 to TRBJ2-7, and perhaps TRBD1 as D gene, on 6 matching bases. Specimen: PBMCs or T cells enriched from blood (not recorded which). This TCR was recovered from a man aged 50 to 59 who had recovered from COVID-19. This receptor has the CDR3 CASSINGRGYYEQYF. The sequence in DNA is TGTGCCAGCAGTATAAATGGCAGGGGATATTACGAGCAGTACTTC.